This T cell receptor beta chain was found in a study of blood T cell repertoires in COVID-19. Sequencing used immunoSEQ multiplex PCR; TCRdb keeps in-frame clones, though not all of them. The data show around 300,000 clones, around 86% seen once. The V gene's germline CDR1 is MGHRA and CDR2 YSYEKL. Trimming stripped 3 bases from V and 1 base from J, with 13 bases between. CDR3 length: 16 amino acids. V and J are TRBV4-1 and TRBJ2-4; D might be TRBD2 (6 bases). This TCR was sampled from a woman between 18 and 30 years old who had recovered from COVID-19. Sequenced sample: PBMCs or T cells enriched from blood (not recorded which). CDR3 loop: CASSQPPSDAKNIQYF. The CDR3 region has the DNA TGCGCCAGCAGCCAGCCCCCTAGCGATGCCAAAAACATTCAGTACTTC.